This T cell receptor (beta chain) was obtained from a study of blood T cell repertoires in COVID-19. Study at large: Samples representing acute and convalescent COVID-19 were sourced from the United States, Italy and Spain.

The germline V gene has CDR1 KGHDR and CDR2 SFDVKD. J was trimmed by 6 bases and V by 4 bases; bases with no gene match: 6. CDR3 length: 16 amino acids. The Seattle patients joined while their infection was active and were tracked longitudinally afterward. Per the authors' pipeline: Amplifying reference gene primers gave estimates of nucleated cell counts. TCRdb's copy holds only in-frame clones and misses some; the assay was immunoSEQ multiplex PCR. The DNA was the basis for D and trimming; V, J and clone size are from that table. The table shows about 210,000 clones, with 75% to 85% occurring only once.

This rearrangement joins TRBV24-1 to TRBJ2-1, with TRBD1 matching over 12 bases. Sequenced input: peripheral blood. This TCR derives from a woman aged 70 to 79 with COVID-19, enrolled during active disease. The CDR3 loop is CATSDSGQGAVNEQFF. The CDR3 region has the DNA TGTGCCACCAGTGACTCGGGACAGGGGGCTGTCAATGAGCAGTTCTTC.